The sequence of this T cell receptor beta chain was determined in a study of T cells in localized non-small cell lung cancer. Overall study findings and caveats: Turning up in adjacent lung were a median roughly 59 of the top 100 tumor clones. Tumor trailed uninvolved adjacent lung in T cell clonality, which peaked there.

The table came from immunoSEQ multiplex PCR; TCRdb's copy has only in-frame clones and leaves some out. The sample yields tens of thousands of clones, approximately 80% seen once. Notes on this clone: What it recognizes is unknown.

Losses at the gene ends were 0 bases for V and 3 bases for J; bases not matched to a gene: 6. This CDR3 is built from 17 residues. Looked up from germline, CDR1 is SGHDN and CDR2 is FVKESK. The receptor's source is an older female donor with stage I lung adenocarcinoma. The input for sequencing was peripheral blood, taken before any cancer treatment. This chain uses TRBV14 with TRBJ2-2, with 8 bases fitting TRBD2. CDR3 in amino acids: CASSQDGGLGDTGELFF. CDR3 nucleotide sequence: TGTGCCAGCAGCCAAGATGGGGGACTAGGAGACACCGGGGAGCTGTTTTTT.